This T cell receptor (beta chain) was recorded in a study of blood T cell repertoires in COVID-19. The wider study: Both acute and convalescent COVID-19 samples were obtained from the United States, Italy and Spain. T cells, B-cell-depleted T cells, or PBMCs provided the cDNA or gDNA that served as material.

In the original workflow: Quantification of nucleated cells was approximated via reference gene primer amplification. Profiled with immunoSEQ multiplex PCR; TCRdb holds only in-frame clones, not every one. From that table come the V and J calls and clone size; the DNA was used to work out D and trimming. Of roughly 300,000 clones listed, 83% are singletons. Germline CDR1 is LGHDT and CDR2 is YNNKEL (reference sequence). V gave up 1 base and J gave up 0 bases, with 10 bases separating them. This CDR3 has 17 amino acids. Sequenced material: peripheral blood. This sequence was found in a woman aged 45-60 years with acute or convalescent COVID-19. The rearrangement joins TRBV3-1 (or the pseudogene TRBV3-2) to TRBJ2-6; D is possibly TRBD2 (6 bases). CDR3 nucleotide sequence: TGTGCCAGCAGCCAAGTCCCCGGGAGCTCTGGGGCCAACGTCCTGACTTTC. Amino acids: CASSQVPGSSGANVLTF.